The 2 T cell receptor beta chains below were found in one sample sequenced in a study of cytomegalovirus exposure and HLA in healthy donors. PCR was performed using 60 Vbeta and 13 Jbeta primers. Sequenced by immunoSEQ multiplex PCR; TCRdb stores in-frame clones only, minus some. The sample has approximately 220,000 clones; 65% to 80% are singletons. The source material was PBMCs. The source is a girl aged 2 to 10 in good health and CMV-seronegative.

This chain connects TRBV6-5 to TRBJ2-3, with D uncertain. Per the germline V gene, CDR1 is MNHEY and CDR2 is SVGAGI. The CDR3 sequence is 14 residues long. V was shortened by 4 bases and J by 10 bases, with 18 bases between the two germline ends. In DNA form, the CDR3 reads TGTGCCAGCAGTTCCCACCTCCCTAGATCTGCGCAGTATTTT. This translates into CASSSHLPRSAQYF.

J is TRBJ1-5 and V is TRBV15; D unresolved. This CDR3 contains 14 residues. The germline gives CDR1 LNHNV, CDR2 YYDKDF (reference sequence). Trimming cost V 3 bases and J 3 bases, with 9 bases left between them. The CDR3 DNA reads TGTGCCACCAGCAGTTTCAGCGTCAATCAGCCCCAGCATTTT. It codes for CATSSFSVNQPQHF. Filled out from reference TRBV15 and TRBJ1-5, the complete variable domain reads DAMVIQNPRYQVTQFGKPVTLSCSQTLNHNVMYWYQQKSSQAPKLLFHYYDKDFNNEADTPDNFQSRRPNTSFCFLDIRSPGLGDTAMYLCATSSFSVNQPQHFGDGTRLSIL.